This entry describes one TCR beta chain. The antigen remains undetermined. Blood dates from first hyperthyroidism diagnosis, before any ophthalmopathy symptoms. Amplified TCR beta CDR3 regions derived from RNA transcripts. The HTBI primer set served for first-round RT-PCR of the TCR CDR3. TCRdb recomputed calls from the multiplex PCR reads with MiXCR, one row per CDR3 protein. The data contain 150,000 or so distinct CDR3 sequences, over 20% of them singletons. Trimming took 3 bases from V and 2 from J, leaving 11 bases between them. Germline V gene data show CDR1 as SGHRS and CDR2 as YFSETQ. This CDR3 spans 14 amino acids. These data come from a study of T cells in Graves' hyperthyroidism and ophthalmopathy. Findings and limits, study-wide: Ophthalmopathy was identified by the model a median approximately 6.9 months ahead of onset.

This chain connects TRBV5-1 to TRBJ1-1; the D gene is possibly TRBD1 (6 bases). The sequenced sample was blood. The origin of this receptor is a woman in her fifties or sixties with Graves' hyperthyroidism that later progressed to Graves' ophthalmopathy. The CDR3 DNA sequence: TGCGCCAGCAGCTGGAGGGGGGGCAACACTGAAGCTTTCTTT. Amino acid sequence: CASSWRGGNTEAFF.